A single sample is the source of the 5 T cell receptor beta chains below, sequenced in a study of cytomegalovirus exposure and HLA in healthy donors. PCR used 60 Vbeta primers and 13 Jbeta primers. Method: immunoSEQ multiplex PCR; TCRdb's copy keeps in-frame clones and lacks some. Seen here are roughly 160,000 clones, roughly 80% observed once, and the top ten hold roughly 8%. Specimen: PBMCs. The receptors derive from a male donor in good health and CMV-seropositive.

V and J are TRBV28 and TRBJ2-7, with D tentatively TRBD2 (6 bases). This CDR3 region has 16 residues. V was trimmed by 5 bases and J by 4 bases, leaving 21 bases between them. Germline V gives CDR1 MDHEN, CDR2 SYDVKM. CDR3 DNA: TGTGCCAGCAGTCGCTCAGGGACTTCCCCTCGTTACGAGCAGTACTTC. Encoded protein: CASSRSGTSPRYEQYF. Complete variable domain (other parts from reference TRBV28 and TRBJ2-7): DVKVTQSSRYLVKRTGEKVFLECVQDMDHENMFWYRQDPGLGLRLIYFSYDVKMKEKGDIPEGYSVSREKKERFSLILESASTNQTSMYLCASSRSGTSPRYEQYFGPGTRLTVT.

The J gene is TRBJ2-5, the V gene TRBV7-2, with 7 bases lining up with TRBD2. The J call may not be correct, given that the DNA end is closer to TRBJ2-7. CDR3 length: 16 amino acids. From germline, CDR1 is SGHTA and CDR2 FQGNSA. The CDR3 sequence is CASSLRRSGVPYEQYF. As DNA, the CDR3 is TGTGCCAGCAGCTTAAGACGCAGCGGGGTTCCCTACGAGCAGTACTTC.

The rearrangement links TRBV5-1 to TRBJ2-7, with 9 bases matching TRBD1. The CDR3 spans 15 residues. Unmatched junction bases numbered 4, after V lost 2 bases and J lost 1 base. Germline CDR1 reads SGHRS; CDR2 reads YFSETQ. CDR3 loop: CASSFLQGASYEQYF. The CDR3 DNA sequence: TGCGCCAGCAGCTTCCTACAGGGGGCGTCCTACGAGCAGTACTTC.

V gene TRBV19 combines with J gene TRBJ1-5; D may be TRBD1 (6 bases). Trimming took off 6 bases at V and 3 bases at J, with 21 bases between the two ends. Germline CDR1 LNHDA, CDR2 SQIVND (reference sequence). The CDR3 has 17 residues. In nucleotides, the CDR3 is TGTGCCAGTAGCACTTACACAGGGTTAGGATTCAATCAGCCCCAGCATTTT. Translated, it gives CASSTYTGLGFNQPQHF.

V gene TRBV2 combines with J gene TRBJ1-2; TRBD1 agrees at 8 bases. This CDR3 contains 14 residues. Germline loops: CDR1 SNHLY, CDR2 FYNNEI. Trimming removed 7 bases from V and 8 bases from J; junction bases left unmatched: 12. CDR3 sequence reads: CASTYTGGRRGYTF. DNA for the CDR3: TGTGCCAGCACCTATACAGGGGGAAGAAGAGGCTACACCTTC.